The next 16 T cell receptor beta chains were all read from a single sample in a study of T cells after posttransplantation cyclophosphamide. Sequencing used immunoSEQ multiplex PCR; TCRdb keeps in-frame clones, though not all of them. The data contain about 24,000 clones, about 84% of them singletons. Sequences were obtained from PBMCs. Receptor source: an older woman with a blood cancer, CMV-positive, and with a related stem cell donor.

This clone was observed a handful of times. The chain has TRBV14 and TRBJ1-1; D not resolved. Between the trimmed V and J ends, which lost 2 bases and 4 bases, there was a span of 8 bases. Per the germline V gene, CDR1 is SGHDN and CDR2 is FVKESK. The CDR3 sequence is 13 residues long. The chain's CDR3 is CASSQSTRTEAFF. The CDR3 nucleotides read TGTGCCAGCAGCCAATCTACGCGCACTGAAGCTTTCTTT.

V and J are TRBV4-1 and TRBJ2-3, with 7 bases that match TRBD1. Germline V CDR1 and CDR2: MGHRA, YSYEKL. The CDR3 has 17 amino acids. Germline trimming cut 4 bases from V and 2 bases from J; bases unmatched to any gene: 12. This chain's CDR3 is CASSPRTTGYPTDTQYF. CDR3 in DNA: TGCGCCAGCAGCCCGCGAACGACAGGGTATCCCACAGATACGCAGTATTTT.

The chain carries TRBV11-2 and TRBJ2-1; D is perhaps TRBD2 (6 bases). This CDR3 has 14 residues. V was cut by 5 bases and J by 8 bases, with 16 bases left in between. Germline V CDR1 and CDR2: SGHAT, FQNNGV. CDR3 DNA: TGTGCCAGCAGCCCCTTGTGGGAGGCCTATGAGCAGTTCTTC. This codes for CASSPLWEAYEQFF.

V gene TRBV18 combines with J gene TRBJ1-5; no clear D. With 5 bases removed from V and 5 bases from J, the gap between germline ends came to 10 bases. Per the germline V gene, CDR1 is KGHSH and CDR2 is LQKENI. The length of the CDR3 is 13 residues. CDR3 nucleotides: TGTGCCAGCTCAGGGCTTTACGATCAGCCCCAGCATTTT. Its protein is CASSGLYDQPQHF.

The chain employs TRBV2 and TRBJ2-1, with 15 bases matching TRBD2. Germline V lookup: CDR1 SNHLY, CDR2 FYNNEI. This CDR3 region has 16 residues. Trimming took 5 bases from V and 8 from J; bases not matched to a gene: 7. This CDR3 reads CASSRRTSGRGHEQFF. The CDR3 bases are TGTGCCAGCAGTAGACGGACTAGCGGGAGGGGCCATGAGCAGTTCTTC.

The V call is TRBV2, the J call TRBJ2-1; 7 nucleotides align to TRBD2. The ends lost 8 bases at V and 4 bases at J; junction bases unmatched: 8. The germline CDR1 and CDR2 sequences are SNHLY and FYNNEI. This CDR3 has 14 residues. The CDR3 here is CASLRDYNYNEQFF. In DNA form, the CDR3 reads TGTGCCAGCCTCCGGGACTACAATTACAATGAGCAGTTCTTC.

The chain carries TRBV6-5 and TRBJ1-1; D uncertain. The V gene lost 6 bases and the J gene lost 8 bases, with 19 bases spanning the gap. Germline V CDR1 and CDR2: MNHEY, SVGAGI. The CDR3 runs to 14 residues. The CDR3 region has the DNA TGTGCCAGCAGGGGGTCGGGAACCTCAAAGGAAGCTTTCTTT. Residues: CASRGSGTSKEAFF.

This clone came up once. This rearrangement joins TRBV13 to TRBJ2-7; 10 bases agree with TRBD1. The CDR3 is 17 residues long. V dropped 2 bases and J dropped 0; count of bases not matched to a gene: 7. Germline V gene sequence: CDR1 PRHDT, CDR2 FYEKMQ (reference sequence). The CDR3 region is CASSLSHGTGASYEQYF. CDR3 DNA: TGTGCCAGCAGCTTATCCCACGGGACAGGGGCCTCCTACGAGCAGTACTTC.

This clone has a handful of counts. In DNA form, the CDR3 reads TGTGCCAGCAGTTCAGGGCCTGGCTACACCTTC. Protein: CASSSGPGYTF. The chain employs TRBV6-1 and TRBJ1-2, with D possibly TRBD1 on 5 matching bases. Germline V CDR1 and CDR2: MNHNS, SASEGT. The CDR3 consists of 11 residues. Trimming removed 5 bases at V and 7 bases at J, with 8 bases between.

The chain carries TRBV6-6 and TRBJ2-1; 9 bases match TRBD2. CDR1 and CDR2 (germline): MNHNY, SVGAGI (reference sequence). The CDR3 has 16 residues. J was trimmed by 9 bases and V by 5 bases; bases with no gene match: 14. The CDR3, as DNA: TGTGCCAGCAGTACCCCCCGGGGCGGGGGGGTTACTGAGCAGTTCTTC. Encoded protein: CASSTPRGGGVTEQFF.

The chain couples TRBV6-1 to TRBJ1-1; D is unresolved. The V gene's germline CDR1 is MNHNS and CDR2 SASEGT. Trimming took off 7 bases at V and 4 bases at J, with 13 bases between the two ends. This CDR3 region has 13 residues. The CDR3 nucleotides read TGTGCCAGCATGGGGTTTGAGGGCACTGAAGCTTTCTTT. Residues: CASMGFEGTEAFF.

The chain uses TRBV29-1 and TRBJ2-1, with 10 bases lining up with TRBD1. Germline V gene sequence: CDR1 SQVTM, CDR2 ANQGSEA. CDR3 length: 15 residues. The V segment lost 7 bases and the J segment 6 bases; nucleotides outside the gene matches: 12. This chain's CDR3 is CSERSGTGERNEQFF. CDR3 coding DNA: TGCAGCGAGAGGTCCGGGACAGGGGAACGCAATGAGCAGTTCTTC.

V and J are TRBV27 and TRBJ2-2, with a weak D call TRBD2 (5 bases). This CDR3 is 16 amino acids long. V lost 6 bases, J lost 1 base, and 15 bases lay in between. CDR1 and CDR2 (germline): MNHEY, SMNVEV (reference sequence). The CDR3 coding sequence is TGTGCCAGCAGCCCCTTCGGGCGGGTGAACACCGGGGAGCTGTTTTTT. Encoded protein: CASSPFGRVNTGELFF.

V usage is TRBV9 and J usage is TRBJ2-2; D is unresolved. The V end lost 7 bases, the J end lost 3 bases, and 7 bases lay between the germline ends. Germline CDR1 reads SGDLS; CDR2 reads YYNGEE. The CDR3 length is 12 residues. The CDR3 nucleotides are TGTGCCAGCCGTCCCCACACCGGGGAGCTGTTTTTT. This codes for CASRPHTGELFF. The whole variable domain, remainder taken from reference TRBV9 and TRBJ2-2, is DSGVTQTPKHLITATGQRVTLRCSPRSGDLSVYWYQQSLDQGLQFLIQYYNGEERAKGNILERFSAQQFPDLHSELNLSSLELGDSALYFCASRPHTGELFFGEGSRLTVL.

This chain connects TRBV5-4 to TRBJ2-5; the match to TRBD2 covers 10 bases. V lost 4 bases and J lost 3; bases outside the gene matches: 6. This CDR3 comprises 15 residues. CDR1 is SGHNT, CDR2 YYREEE, per germline (reference sequence). CDR3 coding DNA: TGTGCCAGCAGCAAACCAGCGGGAGGGGAAGAGACCCAGTACTTC. Its protein product is CASSKPAGGEETQYF.

The chain has TRBV6-1 and TRBJ2-3; D not resolved. The germline V gene has CDR1 MNHNS and CDR2 SASEGT. This CDR3 comprises 15 residues. The V and J ends lost 8 bases and 2 bases respectively, with 17 bases between them. CDR3 residues: CASGLLTALTDTQYF. As DNA, the CDR3 is TGTGCCAGCGGTCTTCTCACAGCTCTCACAGATACGCAGTATTTT.